This T cell receptor beta chain was sequenced in a study of T-cell reconstitution after alpha-beta-depleted transplantation in children. General study results and limits: The main origin of T-cell counts and diversity one year after transplant was newly produced T cells. From surviving recipient T cells and thymic progenitors came the high day-60 TCRbeta diversity observed in some patients.

Unique molecular identifiers were incorporated during preparation of the TCRbeta library. TCRdb fed the PCR reads into MiXCR, producing one record per CDR3 protein. Of roughly 300,000 distinct CDR3 sequences listed, more than 9% were seen once; the top ten hold 23%. The V gene lost 1 base and the J gene lost 0 bases, with 8 bases spanning the gap. The CDR3 loop spans 15 amino acids. This clonotype has only a few counts. Its antigen remains unknown. The source material was peripheral blood, sampled 180 days after TCRalphabeta/CD19-depleted stem cell transplant. This sequence was found in a male patient aged 2 to 9 who had a stem cell transplant for chronic granulomatous disease, so the T cells may come from the graft donor. V and J are TRBV12-3 or TRBV12-4 and TRBJ2-3; no definite D call. This CDR3 reads CASSLGQASTDTQYF. Here the CDR3 DNA reads TGTGCCAGCAGTTTAGGTCAGGCCAGCACAGATACGCAGTATTTT.